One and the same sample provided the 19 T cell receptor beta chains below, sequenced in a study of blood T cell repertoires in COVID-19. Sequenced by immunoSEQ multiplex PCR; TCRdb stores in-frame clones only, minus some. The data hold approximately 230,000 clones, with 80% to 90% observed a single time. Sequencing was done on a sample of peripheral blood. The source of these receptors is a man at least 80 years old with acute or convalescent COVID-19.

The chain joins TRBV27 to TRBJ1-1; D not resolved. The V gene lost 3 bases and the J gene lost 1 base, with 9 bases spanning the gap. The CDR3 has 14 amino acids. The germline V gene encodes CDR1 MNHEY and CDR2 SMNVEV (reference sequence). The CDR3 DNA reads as TGTGCCAGCAGTTTGTGGAGGGAGAACACTGAAGCTTTCTTT. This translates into CASSLWRENTEAFF.

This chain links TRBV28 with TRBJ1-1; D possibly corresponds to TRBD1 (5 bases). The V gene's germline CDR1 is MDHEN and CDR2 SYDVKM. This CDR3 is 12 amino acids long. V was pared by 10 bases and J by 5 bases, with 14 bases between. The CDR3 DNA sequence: TGTGCCACTAAGGCGGGGGGGACTGAAGCTTTCTTT. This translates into CATKAGGTEAFF.

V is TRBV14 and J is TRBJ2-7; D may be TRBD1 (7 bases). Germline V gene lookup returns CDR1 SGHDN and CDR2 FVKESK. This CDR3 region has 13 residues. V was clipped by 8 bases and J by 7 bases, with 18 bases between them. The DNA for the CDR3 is TGTGCCAGCCAGGGGGACTTGCGGCGGGAGCAGTACTTC. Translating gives CASQGDLRREQYF.

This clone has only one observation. The CDR3 loop is CASGLFGGADTEAFF. DNA for the CDR3: TGTGCTAGTGGTTTGTTTGGGGGGGCGGACACTGAAGCTTTCTTT. V and J are TRBV12-5 and TRBJ1-1; maybe TRBD1 (6 bases). Germline V gene sequence: CDR1 LGHNT, CDR2 FRNRAP. The V end lost 2 bases, the J end lost 3 bases, and 13 bases lay between the germline ends. CDR3 length: 15 residues. The complete variable domain, with remaining parts taken from reference TRBV12-5 and TRBJ1-1, reads DARVTQTPRHKVTEMGQEVTMRCQPILGHNTVFWYRQTMMQGLELLAYFRNRAPLDDSGMPKDRFSAEMPDATLATLKIQPSEPRDSAVYFCASGLFGGADTEAFFGQGTRLTVV.

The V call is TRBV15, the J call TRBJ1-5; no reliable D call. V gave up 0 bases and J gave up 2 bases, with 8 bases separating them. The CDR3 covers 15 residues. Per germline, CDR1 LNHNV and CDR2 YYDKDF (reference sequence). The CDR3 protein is CATSRDGEGNQPQHF. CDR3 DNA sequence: TGTGCCACCAGCAGAGATGGAGAAGGCAATCAGCCCCAGCATTTT.

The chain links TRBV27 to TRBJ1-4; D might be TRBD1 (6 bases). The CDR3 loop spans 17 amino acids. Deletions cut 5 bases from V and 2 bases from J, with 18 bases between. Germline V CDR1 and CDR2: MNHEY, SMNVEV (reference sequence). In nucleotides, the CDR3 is TGTGCCAGCAGTATTGGGCGGGGGGCTTCGACTAATGAAAAACTGTTTTTT. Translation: CASSIGRGASTNEKLFF.

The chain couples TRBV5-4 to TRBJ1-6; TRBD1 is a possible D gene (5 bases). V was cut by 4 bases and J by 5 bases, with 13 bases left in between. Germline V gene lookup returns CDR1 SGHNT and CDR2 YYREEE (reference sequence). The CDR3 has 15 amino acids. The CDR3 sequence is CASSPGGFNNSPLHF. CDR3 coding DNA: TGTGCCAGCAGCCCGGGGGGGTTTAATAATTCACCCCTCCACTTT.

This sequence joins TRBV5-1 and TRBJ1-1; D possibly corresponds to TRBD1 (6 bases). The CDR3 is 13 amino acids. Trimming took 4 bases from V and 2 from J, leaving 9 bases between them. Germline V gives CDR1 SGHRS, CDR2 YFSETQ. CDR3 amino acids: CASSPQGNTEAFF. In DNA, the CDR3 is TGCGCCAGCAGCCCACAGGGTAACACTGAAGCTTTCTTT.

The CDR3 protein is CASSLAGQGWNNEQFF. CDR3 bases: TGTGCCAGCAGCCTTGCTGGACAGGGATGGAACAATGAGCAGTTCTTC. The rearrangement joins TRBV7-2 to TRBJ2-1; 8 nucleotides line up with TRBD1. Trimming removed 5 bases from V and 5 bases from J; junction bases left unmatched: 11. Germline CDR1 and CDR2: SGHTA and FQGNSA. There are 16 residues in the CDR3.

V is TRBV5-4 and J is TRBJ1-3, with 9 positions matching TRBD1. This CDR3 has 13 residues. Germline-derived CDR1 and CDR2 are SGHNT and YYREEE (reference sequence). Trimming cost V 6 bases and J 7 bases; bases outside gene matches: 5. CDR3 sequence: CASTRDRANTIYF. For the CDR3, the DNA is TGTGCCAGCACCCGGGACAGGGCCAACACCATATATTTT.

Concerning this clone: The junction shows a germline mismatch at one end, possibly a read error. The DNA for the CDR3 is TGTGCCAGCAGTGAATCGCTAGTGACAGAAACCCAACATTTT. It specifies CASSESLVTETQHF. The V call is TRBV2, the J call TRBJ1-5; TRBD1 might be the D (5 bases). The CDR3 has 14 residues. CDR1 and CDR2 (germline): SNHLY, FYNNEI.

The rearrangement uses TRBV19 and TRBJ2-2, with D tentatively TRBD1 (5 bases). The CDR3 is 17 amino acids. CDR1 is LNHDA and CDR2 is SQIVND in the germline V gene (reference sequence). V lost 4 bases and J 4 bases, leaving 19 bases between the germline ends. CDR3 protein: CASSTRQRRSSTGELFF. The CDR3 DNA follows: TGTGCCAGTAGTACTCGACAGCGCCGTTCGAGCACCGGGGAGCTGTTTTTT.

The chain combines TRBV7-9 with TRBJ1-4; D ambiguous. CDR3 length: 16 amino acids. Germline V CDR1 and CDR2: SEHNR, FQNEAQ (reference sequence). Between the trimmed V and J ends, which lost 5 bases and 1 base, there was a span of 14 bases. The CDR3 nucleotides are TGTGCCAGCAGCCGGGAGATCGGGGTAACTAATGAAAAACTGTTTTTT. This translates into CASSREIGVTNEKLFF.

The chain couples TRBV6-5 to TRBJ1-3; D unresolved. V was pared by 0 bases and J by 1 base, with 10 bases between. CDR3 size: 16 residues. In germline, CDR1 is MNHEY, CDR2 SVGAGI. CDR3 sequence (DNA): TGTGCCAGCAGTTACTCGAGTACGGTATCTGGAAACACCATATATTTT. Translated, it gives CASSYSSTVSGNTIYF.

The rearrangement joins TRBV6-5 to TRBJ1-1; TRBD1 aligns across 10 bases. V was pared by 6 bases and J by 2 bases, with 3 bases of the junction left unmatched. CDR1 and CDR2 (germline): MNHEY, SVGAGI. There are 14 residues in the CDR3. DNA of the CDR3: TGTGCCAGCAGGTGGACAGGGGGTAACACTGAAGCTTTCTTT. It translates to CASRWTGGNTEAFF.

The CDR3 DNA reads TGTGCCAGCAGTTACCCTCAGGGTGAGACCCAGTACTTC. Protein: CASSYPQGETQYF. This chain connects TRBV6-6 to TRBJ2-5; D may be TRBD1 (5 bases). The V gene lost 2 bases and the J gene lost 5 bases, with 9 bases spanning the gap. Germline V gene data show CDR1 as MNHNY and CDR2 as SVGAGI (reference sequence). The CDR3 sequence is 13 residues long.

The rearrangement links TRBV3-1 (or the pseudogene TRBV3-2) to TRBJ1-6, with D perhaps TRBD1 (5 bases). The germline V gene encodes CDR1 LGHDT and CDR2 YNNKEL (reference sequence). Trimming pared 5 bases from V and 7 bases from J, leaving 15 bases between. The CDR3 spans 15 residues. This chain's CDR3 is CASSARGVRNSPLHF. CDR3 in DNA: TGTGCCAGCAGCGCACGGGGGGTCCGCAATTCACCCCTCCACTTT.

DNA for the CDR3: TGTGCCAGCAGCTTATTCCCGGACAGGGGTGGGAACAATGAGCAGTTCTTC. Translation: CASSLFPDRGGNNEQFF. The chain employs TRBV5-4 and TRBJ2-1, with 9 bases that match TRBD1. CDR3 length equals 17 residues. The V segment lost 2 bases and the J segment 5 bases; nucleotides outside the gene matches: 11. CDR1 is SGHNT and CDR2 is YYREEE in the germline V gene (reference sequence).

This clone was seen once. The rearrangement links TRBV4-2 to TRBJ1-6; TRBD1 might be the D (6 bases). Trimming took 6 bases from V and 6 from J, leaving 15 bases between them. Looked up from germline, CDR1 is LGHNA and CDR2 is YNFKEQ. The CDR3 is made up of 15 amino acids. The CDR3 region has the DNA TGTGCCAGCAGAGAACTGACAGGAGGTAATTCACCCCTCCACTTT. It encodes CASRELTGGNSPLHF.